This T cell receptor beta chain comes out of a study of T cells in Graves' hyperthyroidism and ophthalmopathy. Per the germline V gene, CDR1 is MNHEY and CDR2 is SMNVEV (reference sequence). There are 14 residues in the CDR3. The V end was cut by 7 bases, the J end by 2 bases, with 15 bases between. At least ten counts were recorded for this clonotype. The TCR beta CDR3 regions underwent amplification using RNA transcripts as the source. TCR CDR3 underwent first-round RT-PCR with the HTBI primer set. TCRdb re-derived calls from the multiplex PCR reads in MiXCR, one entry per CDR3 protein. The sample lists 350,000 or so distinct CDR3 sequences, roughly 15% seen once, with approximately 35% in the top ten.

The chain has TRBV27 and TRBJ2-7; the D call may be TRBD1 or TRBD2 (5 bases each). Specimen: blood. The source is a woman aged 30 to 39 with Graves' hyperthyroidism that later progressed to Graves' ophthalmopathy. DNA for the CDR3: TGTGCCAGCAAACCTGGGGACGGTACCTACGAGCAGTACTTC. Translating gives CASKPGDGTYEQYF.